Presented here are 10 T cell receptor beta chains from one specimen sequenced in a study of cytotoxic CD8 clonotypes in ibrutinib-treated CLL. TCRdb's copy holds only in-frame clones and misses some; the assay was immunoSEQ multiplex PCR. The sample records about 160,000 clones, 70% to 85% being singletons. Here the sequenced sample was PBMCs, taken after 12 months of ibrutinib treatment. These receptors originate from a human donor with chronic lymphocytic leukemia.

The chain has TRBV30 and TRBJ1-6, with D perhaps TRBD1 (5 bases). CDR3 length: 15 residues. V was clipped by 4 bases and J by 0 bases, with 10 bases between them. Germline V gene data show CDR1 as GTSNPN and CDR2 as SVGIG (reference sequence). The CDR3 reads CAWIGGSSYNSPLHF. In DNA form, the CDR3 reads TGTGCCTGGATCGGGGGGAGCTCCTATAATTCACCCCTCCACTTT.

V and J are TRBV28 and TRBJ2-7, with TRBD2 as a possible D gene (5 bases). Germline V gene lookup returns CDR1 MDHEN and CDR2 SYDVKM. The CDR3 covers 12 residues. V lost 8 bases and J lost 1, with 9 bases in between. This CDR3 is CASPTSSYEQYF. The CDR3 nucleotides read TGTGCCAGCCCTACTAGTTCCTACGAGCAGTACTTC.

This clone was picked up one time. The V call is TRBV7-9, the J call TRBJ1-5, with D unresolved. The CDR3 has 15 residues. Per the germline V gene, CDR1 is SEHNR and CDR2 is FQNEAQ (reference sequence). Trimming shortened V by 1 base and J by 6 bases, and 13 bases separated the two germline ends. The DNA for the CDR3 is TGTGCCAGCAGCTTAGAAGGGAACCAACCTCAGCCCCAGCATTTT. This gives the protein CASSLEGNQPQPQHF.

The V call is TRBV6-6, the J call TRBJ2-1; TRBD2 aligns across 10 bases. CDR3 length equals 16 residues. V shed 5 bases, J shed 7 bases, and the junction held 11 bases outside the gene matches. CDR1 MNHNY and CDR2 SVGAGI come from the germline V gene (reference sequence). Here the CDR3 reads CASSRRGSSGGNEQFF. CDR3 DNA: TGTGCCAGCAGTAGGAGAGGGTCTAGCGGGGGTAATGAGCAGTTCTTC.

The rearrangement links TRBV28 to TRBJ1-3; D might be TRBD1 (5 bases). This CDR3 spans 15 amino acids. Trimming pared 8 bases from V and 5 bases from J, leaving 19 bases between. From germline, CDR1 is MDHEN and CDR2 SYDVKM. CDR3 sequence: CASRGPGKGRNTIYF. The CDR3 coding sequence is TGTGCCAGCCGAGGGCCAGGGAAGGGCCGAAACACCATATATTTT. Full variable domain (rest looked up from reference TRBV28 and TRBJ1-3): DVKVTQSSRYLVKRTGEKVFLECVQDMDHENMFWYRQDPGLGLRLIYFSYDVKMKEKGDIPEGYSVSREKKERFSLILESASTNQTSMYLCASRGPGKGRNTIYFGEGSWLTVV.

This chain uses TRBV4-2 with TRBJ2-1; D remains unclear. Germline values: CDR1 LGHNA, CDR2 YNFKEQ. Trimming took 0 bases from V and 7 from J, leaving 13 bases between them. This CDR3 comprises 15 residues. The CDR3, as DNA: TGTGCCAGCAGCCAAGATAGTGGCGGTCGGAATGAGCAGTTCTTC. This sequence encodes CASSQDSGGRNEQFF.

The chain joins TRBV28 to TRBJ1-1, with 7 bases aligning to TRBD1. The CDR3 is 15 residues long. Trimming removed 7 bases from V and 3 bases from J; junction bases left unmatched: 11. Germline loops: CDR1 MDHEN, CDR2 SYDVKM. CDR3 in amino acids: CASNARRGQYTEAFF. The CDR3 DNA reads TGTGCCAGCAACGCGAGACGGGGACAGTACACTGAAGCTTTCTTT.

This rearrangement joins TRBV7-9 to TRBJ2-1; unclear D gene. Germline V lookup: CDR1 SEHNR, CDR2 FQNEAQ (reference sequence). V lost 2 bases and J 6 bases, leaving 11 bases between the germline ends. This CDR3 contains 14 residues. The CDR3 protein is CASSLSGAANEQFF. CDR3 in DNA: TGTGCCAGCAGCTTATCCGGCGCAGCCAATGAGCAGTTCTTC.

The chain uses TRBV11-1 and TRBJ2-5; D gene uncertain. The CDR3 length is 15 residues. Between the trimmed V and J ends, which lost 2 bases and 2 bases, there was a span of 12 bases. Per germline, CDR1 SGHAT and CDR2 FQDESV (reference sequence). DNA for the CDR3: TGTGCCAGCAGCTTACGTACAACAGATCAAGAGACCCAGTACTTC. Its protein product is CASSLRTTDQETQYF.

This chain joins TRBV7-9 and TRBJ2-1, with D perhaps TRBD2 (6 bases). In germline, CDR1 is SEHNR, CDR2 FQNEAQ (reference sequence). CDR3 size: 13 residues. V was clipped by 6 bases and J by 6 bases, with 12 bases between them. The CDR3 nucleotides read TGTGCCAGCAGGGGAAGAGCGGGCAATGAGCAGTTCTTC. Its translation: CASRGRAGNEQFF.